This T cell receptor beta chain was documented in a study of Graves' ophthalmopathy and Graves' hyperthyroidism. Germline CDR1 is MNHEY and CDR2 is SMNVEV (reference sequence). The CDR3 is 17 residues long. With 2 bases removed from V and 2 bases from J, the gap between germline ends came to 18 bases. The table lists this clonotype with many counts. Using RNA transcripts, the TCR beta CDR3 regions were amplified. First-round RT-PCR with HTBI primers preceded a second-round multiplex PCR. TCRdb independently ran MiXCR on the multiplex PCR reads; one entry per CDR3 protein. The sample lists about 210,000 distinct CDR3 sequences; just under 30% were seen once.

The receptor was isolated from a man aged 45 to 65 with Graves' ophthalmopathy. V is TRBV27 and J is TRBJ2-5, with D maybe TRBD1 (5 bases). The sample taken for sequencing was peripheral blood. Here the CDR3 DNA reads TGTGCCAGCAGTTTAACCCGGACACTGGGAAGGCAAGAGACCCAGTACTTC. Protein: CASSLTRTLGRQETQYF.